Below, one T cell receptor (beta chain) is given with its context. Its antigen remains unknown. CDR3 length equals 20 residues. The V and J ends lost 4 bases and 5 bases, in that order; junction bases with no gene match: 26. CDR1 SGHRS and CDR2 YFSETQ come from the germline V gene. The data stem from a study of T cell responses to AZD1222 COVID-19 vaccine. Study-wide results and limits: A reported finding is that nearly half of spike-specific TCRs target unmutated variant regions. Repertoires were obtained solely post-peak T cell response. Two AZD1222 doses significantly raised spike-specific TCR breadth and depth over controls.

Using immunoSEQ multiplex PCR, the repertoire was profiled, and TCRdb retains in-frame clones only, with some absent. The sample contains under 300,000 clones, more than 80% of which appear only once. This TCR was recovered from an adult in good health. This specimen was peripheral blood, taken on day 0 of AZD1222 vaccination. The chain uses TRBV5-1 and TRBJ2-7; TRBD1 matches 8 bases. The DNA for the CDR3 is TGCGCCAGCAGCCCCCAGGGACTGGGGGCCCGGACAGGGTCGTACCACGAGCAGTACTTC. Its protein product is CASSPQGLGARTGSYHEQYF.